Sequencing of this TCR beta chain was carried out in a study of blood T cell repertoires in COVID-19. Study at large: Acute and convalescent COVID-19 specimens originated in the United States, Italy and Spain.

Germline assignment: CDR1 LGHDT and CDR2 YNNKEL (reference sequence). The CDR3 has 14 amino acids. Trimming pared 1 base from V and 9 bases from J, leaving 13 bases between. In this sample, this clone turned up once. As handled by the study authors: Researchers report that nucleated cell counts were estimated from reference gene primer amplification. Here immunoSEQ multiplex PCR was the method, and the copy in TCRdb shows in-frame clones only, minus some. V and J calls and clone size are those listed in that table; D and trimming were worked out from the DNA. The sample includes more than 75,000 clones, 80% to 90% of them seen just once.

The rearrangement uses TRBV3-1 (or the pseudogene TRBV3-2) and TRBJ2-1; possibly TRBD2 for D (6 bases). This clonotype was obtained from a woman in her seventies with acute or convalescent COVID-19. Material for sequencing was peripheral blood. CDR3 in amino acids: CASSQGRVWGEQFF. The CDR3 region has the DNA TGTGCCAGCAGCCAAGGGAGGGTATGGGGTGAGCAGTTCTTC.